These T cell receptor beta chains were read from a single sample in a study of shared clonotypes between healthy human individuals. TCRdb's table, derived via immunoSEQ multiplex PCR, lists solely in-frame clones and lacks some. Here the sample spans some 490,000 clones, roughly 80% being singletons. The sequenced material came from PBMCs. These receptors came from a middle-aged woman in good health. Some clones in this sample may be carry-over from other donors' samples. Both conserved end residues are part of each CDR3. The order of the fields is V gene, J gene, CDR3 protein.

>TRBV7-8|TRBJ2-5
CASSAGGAQGQETQYF
>TRBV6-6|TRBJ2-4
CARGERHGNIQYF
>TRBV6-5|TRBJ2-7
CASSYRPMPPFYEQYF
>TRBV27|TRBJ1-5
CASTSRTGRGGIFQPQHF
>TRBV4-3|TRBJ2-2
CASSQDGLSNTGELFF
>TRBV19|TRBJ2-7
CASSIVGGATYEQYF
>TRBV2|TRBJ2-7
CASSLDRVEQYF
>TRBV9|TRBJ1-1
CASSSGALGTEAFF
>TRBV6-1|TRBJ1-5
CASSEISRQPQHF
>TRBV30|TRBJ2-5
CAWSGTSGQETQYF
>TRBV28|TRBJ2-7
CASRDGWVEQYF
>TRBV6-1|TRBJ2-1
CASSTTGTSGGGQFF
>TRBV19|TRBJ1-1
CASSKQGAGNTEAFF
>TRBV7-9|TRBJ2-3
CASSRGAGVKDTQYF
>TRBV29-1|TRBJ2-3
CRATAGTDTQYF
>TRBV6-1|TRBJ1-4
CASSDGRDSEKLFF
>TRBV10-3|TRBJ2-1
CAIMAGSYNEQFF
>TRBV6-6|TRBJ1-5
CATKEHRSNQPQHF
>TRBV4-1|TRBJ2-5
CASSQVPGETQYF
>TRBV6-6|TRBJ1-4
CASTEQRIGPNEKLFF